This entry lists 17 T cell receptor beta chains sequenced from one sample in a study of blood T cell repertoires in COVID-19. Assay used: immunoSEQ multiplex PCR; TCRdb lists only in-frame clones, some missing. There are 30,000 to 40,000 clones in the sample; 88% occur only once, and about 31% lies in the top ten. Input material: peripheral blood. All receptors derive from a man in his sixties or seventies with active COVID-19.

The CDR3 loop is CASSQGQGASEQFF. CDR3 DNA sequence: TGTGCCAGCAGCCAAGGACAGGGGGCGAGTGAGCAGTTCTTC. The chain has TRBV4-2 and TRBJ2-1, with 10 bases fitting TRBD1. The J segment lost 9 bases and the V segment lost 1 base, leaving 3 bases of the junction unmatched. Germline-derived CDR1 and CDR2 are LGHNA and YNFKEQ. This CDR3 is built from 14 residues.

V and J are TRBV18 and TRBJ2-1, with 8 nucleotides matching TRBD2. This CDR3 spans 16 amino acids. Germline CDR1 KGHSH, CDR2 LQKENI. V trimming: 2 bases; J trimming: 5 bases; junction bases outside the gene matches: 8. The CDR3 spells CASSPGGTAGDNEQFF. In nucleotides, the CDR3 is TGTGCCAGCTCACCAGGAGGCACAGCGGGGGACAATGAGCAGTTCTTC.

CDR3 loop: CASSIVRGTGGETQYF. The CDR3 DNA sequence: TGTGCCAGTAGTATAGTAAGAGGGACAGGCGGAGAGACCCAGTACTTC. The chain is built from TRBV19 and TRBJ2-5, with 8 bases identical to TRBD1. Unmatched junction bases numbered 8, after V lost 1 base and J lost 4 bases. In germline, CDR1 is LNHDA, CDR2 SQIVND (reference sequence). This CDR3 comprises 16 residues.

This chain links TRBV4-3 with TRBJ1-1; 7 bases fit TRBD1. Trimming took 4 bases from V and 1 from J; bases not matched to a gene: 6. The CDR3 loop spans 15 amino acids. Germline CDR1 LGHNA, CDR2 YSLEER. CDR3 coding DNA: TGCGCCAGCAGCCCCTCGGGACAGCCGAACACTGAAGCTTTCTTT. Protein: CASSPSGQPNTEAFF.

The V gene is TRBV19, the J gene TRBJ2-1; TRBD1 matches 9 bases. The trim removed 6 bases at V and 5 bases at J, leaving 5 bases unmatched. The CDR3 contains 14 residues. Looked up from germline, CDR1 is LNHDA and CDR2 is SQIVND (reference sequence). This CDR3 reads CASRGTGWDNEQFF. The CDR3, as DNA: TGTGCCAGTAGGGGGACAGGGTGGGACAATGAGCAGTTCTTC.

The rearrangement joins TRBV5-5 to TRBJ2-4; D is undetermined. V lost 0 bases, J lost 0 bases, and 4 bases lay in between. Germline assignment: CDR1 SGHKS and CDR2 YYEKEE (reference sequence). This CDR3 spans 14 amino acids. Here the CDR3 DNA reads TGTGCCAGCAGCTTGGTCCTAGCCAAAAACATTCAGTACTTC. Its protein is CASSLVLAKNIQYF.

In regard to this clone: At one end the junction does not follow the germline gene, possibly because of a read error. This chain connects TRBV7-3 to TRBJ2-3; D not certain. CDR1 is SGHTA, CDR2 FQGTGA, per germline. This CDR3 comprises 15 residues. The CDR3 DNA is TGTGCCAGCACCTTAAGCCCGAGTAGCACAGATACGCAGTATTTT. It yields the protein CASTLSPSSTDTQYF.

CDR3 sequence reads: CAAKGGVGAFF. The CDR3 nucleotides read TGTGCCGCAAAGGGAGGGGTCGGAGCTTTCTTT. V gene TRBV2 combines with J gene TRBJ1-1; perhaps TRBD1 as D (5 bases). The V gene lost 11 bases and the J gene lost 10 bases, with 17 bases spanning the gap. Germline V gene lookup returns CDR1 SNHLY and CDR2 FYNNEI. The CDR3 runs to 11 residues.

This clone is a singleton in its sample. This chain joins TRBV19 and TRBJ1-6; unclear D gene. CDR1 and CDR2 (germline): LNHDA, SQIVND (reference sequence). V was cut by 6 bases and J by 3 bases, with 12 bases left in between. There are 15 residues in the CDR3. The CDR3 protein is CASRVAAYYNSPLHF. In nucleotides, the CDR3 is TGTGCCAGTAGGGTCGCGGCCTACTATAATTCACCCCTCCACTTT.

The V gene is TRBV2, the J gene TRBJ2-1, with 10 bases lining up with TRBD2. J lost 8 bases, V lost 5 bases, and 12 bases had no gene match. Germline V CDR1 and CDR2: SNHLY, FYNNEI. This CDR3 is 16 amino acids long. The CDR3 is CASSPGLARNTDEQFF. CDR3 in DNA: TGTGCCAGCAGTCCGGGACTAGCGAGGAATACCGATGAGCAGTTCTTC.

CDR3 coding DNA: TGTGCCAGCAGCCGAACCCTGGGGGGGGCTAGCAATCAGCCCCAGCATTTT. Amino acids: CASSRTLGGASNQPQHF. The rearrangement joins TRBV6-2 or TRBV6-3 to TRBJ1-5; TRBD1 might be the D (6 bases). The CDR3 is made up of 17 amino acids. CDR1 and CDR2 (germline): MNHEY, SVGEGT. Between the trimmed V and J ends, which lost 6 bases and 0 bases, there was a span of 18 bases.

This sequence joins TRBV24-1 and TRBJ1-5, with D uncertain. CDR3 size: 17 residues. Germline V gene data show CDR1 as KGHDR and CDR2 as SFDVKD. V shed 4 bases and J shed 2 bases, with 17 bases lying between them. CDR3 amino acids: CATSDPREPRGNQPQHF. The CDR3 region has the DNA TGTGCCACCAGTGACCCCCGGGAGCCGAGAGGCAATCAGCCCCAGCATTTT.

The chain is built from TRBV7-9 and TRBJ2-1; TRBD1 matches 8 bases. J gave up 11 bases and V 5 bases, and 11 bases lay outside the gene matches. There are 14 residues in the CDR3. Germline CDR1 and CDR2: SEHNR and FQNEAQ (reference sequence). In nucleotides, the CDR3 is TGTGCCAGCAGCGAGGACAGGGTTCCCCTCAAGCAGTTCTTC. Residues: CASSEDRVPLKQFF.

The rearrangement joins TRBV5-4 to TRBJ2-2; 9 positions agree with TRBD2. The CDR3 has 18 residues. With 0 bases clipped from V and 3 bases from J, the junction kept 9 bases outside the gene matches. From germline, CDR1 is SGHNT and CDR2 YYREEE (reference sequence). Written as DNA, the CDR3 is TGTGCCAGCAGCTTGGCCGTTAGCGGGAGCTTGTACACCGGGGAGCTGTTTTTT. This encodes CASSLAVSGSLYTGELFF.

Only one count was recorded for this clone. The rearrangement uses TRBV5-1 and TRBJ1-2, with D possibly being TRBD1 (6 bases). The CDR3 spans 17 residues. Trimming removed 0 bases at V and 6 bases at J, with 21 bases between. Germline-derived CDR1 and CDR2 are SGHRS and YFSETQ. The CDR3 DNA follows: TGCGCCAGCAGCTTGGGACAGGCACCACGCGAACGAAATGGCTACACCTTC. This translates into CASSLGQAPRERNGYTF.

The CDR3 loop is CASRHRGGYSNQPQHF. In DNA form, the CDR3 reads TGTGCCAGCAGACACAGGGGCGGTTATAGCAATCAGCCCCAGCATTTT. V usage is TRBV7-9 and J usage is TRBJ1-5; TRBD1 agrees at 7 bases. CDR3 size: 16 residues. CDR1 is SEHNR and CDR2 is FQNEAQ in the germline V gene (reference sequence). Losses at the gene ends were 6 bases for V and 0 bases for J; bases not matched to a gene: 8.

The genes are TRBV9 and TRBJ2-5; 12 bases align to TRBD1. The V gene end was trimmed by 4 bases and the J gene end by 5 bases; junction bases not matched to a gene: 9. CDR1 SGDLS and CDR2 YYNGEE come from the germline V gene. The CDR3 sequence is 16 residues long. The CDR3 bases are TGTGCCAGCAGCTCAAGACCGGGACAGGGGGCTGAGACCCAGTACTTC. This encodes CASSSRPGQGAETQYF.